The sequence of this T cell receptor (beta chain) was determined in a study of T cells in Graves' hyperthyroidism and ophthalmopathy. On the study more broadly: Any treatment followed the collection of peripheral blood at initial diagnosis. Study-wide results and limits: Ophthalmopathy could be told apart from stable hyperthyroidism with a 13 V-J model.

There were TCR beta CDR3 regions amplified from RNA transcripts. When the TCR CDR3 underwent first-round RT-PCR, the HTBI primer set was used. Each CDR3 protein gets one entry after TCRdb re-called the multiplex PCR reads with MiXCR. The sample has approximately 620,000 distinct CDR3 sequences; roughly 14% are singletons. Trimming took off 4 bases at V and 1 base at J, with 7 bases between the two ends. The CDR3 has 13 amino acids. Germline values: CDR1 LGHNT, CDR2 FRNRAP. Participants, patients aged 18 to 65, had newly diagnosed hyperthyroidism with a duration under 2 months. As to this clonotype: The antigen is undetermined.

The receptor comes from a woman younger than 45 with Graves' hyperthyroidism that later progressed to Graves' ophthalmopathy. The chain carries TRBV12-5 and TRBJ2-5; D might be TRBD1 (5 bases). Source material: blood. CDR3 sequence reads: CASGWTSQETQYF. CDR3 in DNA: TGTGCTAGTGGTTGGACATCCCAAGAGACCCAGTACTTC.